This record covers a single T cell receptor beta chain. Its antigen is unknown. The V segment lost 5 bases and the J segment 5 bases; nucleotides outside the gene matches: 11. There are 15 residues in the CDR3. Germline CDR1 is LNHDA and CDR2 is SQIVND (reference sequence). These data come from a study of OX40 agonist ivuxolimab in advanced cancers. Regarding the study as a whole: In a subset of nonresponders, normalized T-cell clonal expansion was also low. At 0.1 to 3.0 mg/kg, CD4+ and CD8+ blood T cells expanded clonally by week 6. CD8+ T cells were the subset that, on average, had more expanded clones than CD4+.

The repertoire was sequenced with immunoSEQ multiplex PCR; TCRdb's copy has only in-frame clones and lacks some. The sample consists of 80,000 to 100,000 clones, roughly 89% of them appearing once. This TCR was recovered from an adult with an advanced solid tumor such as melanoma, head and neck, liver or kidney cancer. The V call is TRBV19, the J call TRBJ2-7, with 8 bases fitting TRBD1. The sequenced sample was CD4+ or CD8+ T cells sorted from blood, obtained in a trial of the OX40 agonist ivuxolimab. Here the CDR3 DNA reads TGTGCCAGTAGTTCCGCGACAGGGACAGGCCACGAGCAGTACTTC. It encodes CASSSATGTGHEQYF. The full variable domain, in which reference TRBV19 and TRBJ2-7 provide the parts outside the CDR3, is DGGITQSPKYLFRKEGQNVTLSCEQNLNHDAMYWYRQDPGQGLRLIYYSQIVNDFQKGDIAEGYSVSREKKESFPLTVTSAQKNPTAFYLCASSSATGTGHEQYFGPGTRLTVT.